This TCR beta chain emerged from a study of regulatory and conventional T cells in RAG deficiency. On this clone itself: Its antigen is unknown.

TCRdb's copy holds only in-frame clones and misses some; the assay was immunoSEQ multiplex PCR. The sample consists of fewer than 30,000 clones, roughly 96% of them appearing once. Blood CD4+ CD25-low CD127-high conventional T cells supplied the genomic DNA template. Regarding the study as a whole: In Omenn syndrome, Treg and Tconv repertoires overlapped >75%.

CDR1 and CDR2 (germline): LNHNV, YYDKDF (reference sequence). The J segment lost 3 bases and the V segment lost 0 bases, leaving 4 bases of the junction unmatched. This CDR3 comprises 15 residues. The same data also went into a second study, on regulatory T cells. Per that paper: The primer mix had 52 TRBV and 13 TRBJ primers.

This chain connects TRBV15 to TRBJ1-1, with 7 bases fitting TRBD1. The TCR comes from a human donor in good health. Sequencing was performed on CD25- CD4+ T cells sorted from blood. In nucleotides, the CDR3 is TGTGCCACCAGCAGAGATCGGCAGGGGGACACTGAAGCTTTCTTT. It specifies CATSRDRQGDTEAFF.